The sequence of this T cell receptor (beta chain) was determined in a study of blood T cell repertoires in COVID-19. Turning to the study itself: Sample material is recorded as cDNA or gDNA derived from T cells, B-cell-depleted T cells, or PBMCs.

The authors' processing: Counts of nucleated cells, estimated from reference gene primer amplification, were obtained. Assay used: immunoSEQ multiplex PCR; TCRdb lists only in-frame clones, some missing. V and J calls plus clone size are reproduced from that table; the DNA served to infer D and trimming. Of roughly 160,000 clones in the sample, 70% to 90% were seen once. CDR3 length: 14 amino acids. The V and J ends lost 0 bases and 6 bases, in that order; junction bases with no gene match: 2. Germline V gives CDR1 LGHDT, CDR2 YNNKEL (reference sequence). Material: peripheral blood. The chain couples TRBV3-1 (or the pseudogene TRBV3-2) to TRBJ1-2; 9 bases map to TRBD1. The sequence was obtained from a woman aged 80 or over with COVID-19, enrolled during active disease. The CDR3 loop is CASSQEGTGHGYTF. The CDR3, as DNA: TGTGCCAGCAGCCAAGAAGGGACAGGGCATGGCTACACCTTC.